The 11 T cell receptor beta chains below were found in one sample sequenced in a study of metastatic and nonmetastatic thyroid tumors. TCRdb re-processed the PCR reads through MiXCR. This sample has roughly 72,000 clones; roughly 18% occur once, and the top ten carry over 10%. Thyroid surgery had not been preceded by any treatment in any patient. The sample taken for sequencing was blood. These receptors came from a female donor with papillary thyroid cancer or a benign thyroid nodule (not recorded which). Some clones in this sample may be carry-over from other donors' samples.

V is TRBV5-1 and J is TRBJ1-1, with 10 bases identical to TRBD1. V was clipped by 4 bases and J by 4 bases; unmatched bases: 4. Per germline, CDR1 SGHRS and CDR2 YFSETQ. The CDR3 contains 14 residues. DNA of the CDR3: TGCGCCAGCAGCACGGACAGGGGGGCCACTGAAGCTTTCTTT. Translating it yields CASSTDRGATEAFF. The full variable domain, its missing parts supplied by reference TRBV5-1 and TRBJ1-1, is KAGVTQTPRYLIKTRGQQVTLSCSPISGHRSVSWYQQTPGQGLQFLFEYFSETQRNKGNFPGRFSGRQFSNSRSEMNVSTLELGDSALYLCASSTDRGATEAFFGQGTRLTVV.

This clone has a count of ten or more. Other DNA sequences from this sample encode an identical CDR3 as well. J is TRBJ2-2 and V is TRBV25-1; D is perhaps TRBD2 (6 bases). Trimming cost V 10 bases and J 2 bases, with 14 bases left between them. Germline assignment: CDR1 MGHDK and CDR2 SYGVNS. The CDR3 sequence is 14 residues long. CDR3 DNA sequence: TGTGCCATCCGGGGTAGCGGTAACACCGGGGAGCTGTTTTTT. As protein: CAIRGSGNTGELFF.

The sample holds one count of this clone. The V call is TRBV5-1, the J call TRBJ1-5, with 7 bases aligning to TRBD1. This CDR3 spans 17 amino acids. The V gene's germline CDR1 is SGHRS and CDR2 YFSETQ. Unmatched junction bases numbered 14, after V lost 6 bases and J lost 2 bases. CDR3 protein: CASIPGQTSCGNQPQHF. In DNA form, the CDR3 reads TGCGCCAGCATTCCGGGACAGACCTCTTGTGGCAATCAGCCCCAGCATTTT. The variable domain in full, with the rest retrieved from reference TRBV5-1 and TRBJ1-5, is KAGVTQTPRYLIKTRGQQVTLSCSPISGHRSVSWYQQTPGQGLQFLFEYFSETQRNKGNFPGRFSGRQFSNSRSEMNVSTLELGDSALYLCASIPGQTSCGNQPQHFGDGTRLSIL.

This clone was seen at least ten times. This CDR3 is CASRSGTVASEQYF. The CDR3 bases are TGTGCCAGCCGTTCCGGGACGGTGGCCTCCGAGCAGTACTTC. The chain combines TRBV19 with TRBJ2-7; D may match TRBD1 or TRBD2 (5 bases each). The V gene lost 9 bases and the J gene lost 6 bases, with 21 bases spanning the gap. The CDR3 is made up of 14 amino acids. Germline CDR1 LNHDA, CDR2 SQIVND (reference sequence).

This clone was picked up a small number of times. The V and J genes are TRBV28 and TRBJ2-5, with 8 bases aligning to TRBD2. The trim removed 5 bases at V and 5 bases at J, leaving 7 bases unmatched. In germline, CDR1 is MDHEN, CDR2 SYDVKM. The CDR3 is made up of 14 amino acids. CDR3 DNA sequence: TGTGCCAGCAGTCCGGGGGGGATTGGGGAGACCCAGTACTTC. Translating it yields CASSPGGIGETQYF.

This sequence joins TRBV4-1 and TRBJ1-2; D perhaps matches TRBD1 (5 bases). Germline values: CDR1 MGHRA, CDR2 YSYEKL. The CDR3 totals 17 residues. Deletions cut 2 bases from V and 1 base from J, with 17 bases between. The DNA for the CDR3 is TGCGCCAGCAGCCAATCCCCCGGGACCGATATTAACTATGGCTACACCTTC. Protein: CASSQSPGTDINYGYTF.

This clone was observed many times. The genes are TRBV11-2 and TRBJ2-1; TRBD2 matches 8 bases. There are 16 residues in the CDR3. From germline, CDR1 is SGHAT and CDR2 FQNNGV. V gave up 6 bases and J gave up 0 bases; unmatched junction bases: 7. CDR3 protein: CASSAAGGISYNEQFF. The DNA of the CDR3 is TGTGCCAGCAGTGCTGCGGGAGGAATCTCCTACAATGAGCAGTTCTTC.

In this sample, this clone turned up many times. The chain joins TRBV11-2 to TRBJ1-2; possibly TRBD1 for D (5 bases). The CDR3 totals 13 residues. The V end lost 5 bases, the J end lost 1 base, and 8 bases lay between the germline ends. Per germline, CDR1 SGHAT and CDR2 FQNNGV. CDR3 amino acids: CASSPGNNYGYTF. In DNA, the CDR3 is TGTGCCAGCAGCCCAGGGAATAACTATGGCTACACCTTC.

This clone has a handful of counts. The J gene is TRBJ1-5, the V gene TRBV6-1; D gene unclear. This CDR3 spans 15 amino acids. Trimming pared 5 bases from V and 3 bases from J, leaving 14 bases between. Germline CDR1 MNHNS, CDR2 SASEGT. In nucleotides, the CDR3 is TGTGCCAGCAGTCGAGACACGGCACTCAATCAGCCCCAGCATTTT. Encoded protein: CASSRDTALNQPQHF.

This clone was seen repeatedly, ten times or more. The chain joins TRBV7-8 to TRBJ2-7; perhaps TRBD1 as D (5 bases). V lost 1 base and J 2 bases, leaving 12 bases between the germline ends. This CDR3 comprises 15 residues. Germline values: CDR1 SGHVS, CDR2 FQNEAQ. CDR3 DNA sequence: TGTGCCAGCAGCTTAGATGCAGGGATAACCTACGAGCAGTACTTC. Encoded protein: CASSLDAGITYEQYF.

This clone was observed many times. This chain uses TRBV6-1 with TRBJ1-2; D not certain. Trimming shortened V by 10 bases and J by 5 bases, and 11 bases separated the two germline ends. Germline V gives CDR1 MNHNS, CDR2 SASEGT. The CDR3 runs to 11 residues. The CDR3 protein is CATTALYGYTF. The CDR3 DNA reads as TGTGCCACCACAGCTCTTTATGGCTACACCTTC.